The rows below give T cell receptor beta chains drawn from one sample of a study of T cell changes during pregnancy in multiple sclerosis. The method was immunoSEQ multiplex PCR; TCRdb's version includes in-frame clones alone and lacks a portion of them. The sample gives fewer than 150,000 clones, 96% of which show up once; 0.44% is in the top ten. Here the sequenced sample was peripheral blood, taken after pregnancy. These TCRs come from a female donor with multiple sclerosis, enrolled in a pregnancy study. The CDR3 runs from the conserved cysteine through the conserved F or W. A D gene is named only where the DNA matches it firmly. Clone size is stated in some rows and not others, as once, few, many or a class when expanded.

CDR3 DNA: TGTGCCAGCAGTTTCAACTCTTGGGCGGGAGCCCCTTCTTACAATGAGCAGTTCTTC
CDR3 protein: CASSFNSWAGAPSYNEQFF
J gene: TRBJ2-1
clone size: -
D gene: TRBD2
V gene: TRBV28

CDR3 DNA: TGTGCCATCATAGATAAGCGGACTTCCTACGAGCAGTACTTC
CDR3 protein: CAIIDKRTSYEQYF
J gene: TRBJ2-7
clone size: once
D gene: -
V gene: TRBV28

CDR3 DNA: TGTGCCAGCAGCCCCAAACTCAGACAGGGCGGGACACTAGCTGAAGCTTTCTTT
CDR3 protein: CASSPKLRQGGTLAEAFF
J gene: TRBJ1-1
clone size: -
D gene: TRBD1
V gene: TRBV5-4

CDR3 DNA: TGTGCCAGCAGCGTAGAGGTCAGGGGTAAGGGGTTCGATACGCAGTATTTT
CDR3 protein: CASSVEVRGKGFDTQYF
J gene: TRBJ2-3
clone size: -
D gene: -
V gene: TRBV9

CDR3 DNA: TGTGCCAGCAGCGCCCTACAGGGAATCGGTTCTGGGGCCAACGTCCTGACTTTC
CDR3 protein: CASSALQGIGSGANVLTF
J gene: TRBJ2-6
clone size: -
D gene: -
V gene: TRBV9

CDR3 DNA: TGTGCCAGCAGCTTGGGGTCAGGGGGAAGCACCGGGGAGCTGTTTTTT
CDR3 protein: CASSLGSGGSTGELFF
J gene: TRBJ2-2
clone size: -
D gene: TRBD1
V gene: TRBV5-4

CDR3 DNA: TGTGCCAGCAGTCGAAGCGAAGGGCTGGGAGGTAACTATGGCTACACCTTC
CDR3 protein: CASSRSEGLGGNYGYTF
J gene: TRBJ1-2
clone size: -
D gene: -
V gene: TRBV28

CDR3 DNA: TGTGCCAGCAGTGGGGGGGCTAGCGGGAGCTACGAGCAGTACTTC
CDR3 protein: CASSGGASGSYEQYF
J gene: TRBJ2-7
clone size: -
D gene: TRBD2
V gene: TRBV27

CDR3 DNA: TGTGCCAGCAGCCAAGAGTACTGGGGGACTCCAGGGACCCAGTACTTC
CDR3 protein: CASSQEYWGTPGTQYF
J gene: TRBJ2-5
clone size: -
D gene: -
V gene: TRBV4-2

CDR3 DNA: TGCGCCAGCAGCCAAGTGATAGGACTGTCGACTAGCACAGATACGCAGTATTTT
CDR3 protein: CASSQVIGLSTSTDTQYF
J gene: TRBJ2-3
clone size: -
D gene: -
V gene: TRBV4-3

CDR3 DNA: TGTGCCAGCAGCTTAGGTAGAACTTTCTTT
CDR3 protein: CASSLGRTFF
J gene: TRBJ1-1
clone size: -
D gene: -
V gene: TRBV7-9

CDR3 DNA: TGTGCCAGCTCACAGGACACCTCCTACGAGCAGTACTTC
CDR3 protein: CASSQDTSYEQYF
J gene: TRBJ2-7
clone size: -
D gene: -
V gene: TRBV18

CDR3 DNA: TGTGCCAGCAGCTTGAGGGTAGCGGGAATAGCTGGGGCCAACGTCCTGACTTTC
CDR3 protein: CASSLRVAGIAGANVLTF
J gene: TRBJ2-6
clone size: -
D gene: TRBD2
V gene: TRBV5-6

CDR3 DNA: TGTGCCAGCTCACCGAAAGCACGAGAGACCCAGTACTTC
CDR3 protein: CASSPKARETQYF
J gene: TRBJ2-5
clone size: -
D gene: -
V gene: TRBV18

CDR3 DNA: TGTGCCAGCAGCTTAGGCCAAGGGACTATACGGTACAATGAGCAGTTCTTC
CDR3 protein: CASSLGQGTIRYNEQFF
J gene: TRBJ2-1
clone size: -
D gene: TRBD2
V gene: TRBV7-9

CDR3 DNA: TGTGCCAGCAGACCACCCGTGGGCGCCACCGGGGAGCTGTTTTTT
CDR3 protein: CASRPPVGATGELFF
J gene: TRBJ2-2
clone size: -
D gene: -
V gene: TRBV6-5

CDR3 DNA: TGCGCCAGCAGCTTGGGGGGTAGCGGTCCCTACAATGAGCAGTTCTTC
CDR3 protein: CASSLGGSGPYNEQFF
J gene: TRBJ2-1
clone size: -
D gene: -
V gene: TRBV5-1

CDR3 DNA: TGTGCCAGCAACAGCTTAGGGGGCTGGAATGAGCAGTTCTTC
CDR3 protein: CASNSLGGWNEQFF
J gene: TRBJ2-1
clone size: once
D gene: TRBD1
V gene: TRBV28

CDR3 DNA: TGTGCCAGCAGTTCGGTCGAGGGAACCTACGAGCAGTACTTC
CDR3 protein: CASSSVEGTYEQYF
J gene: TRBJ2-7
clone size: -
D gene: -
V gene: TRBV28

CDR3 DNA: TGTGCCAGCAGCCTCGTCCGTCAGGGTGAGCAGTTCTTC
CDR3 protein: CASSLVRQGEQFF
J gene: TRBJ2-1
clone size: -
D gene: -
V gene: TRBV5-4

CDR3 DNA: TGTGCCATCAGTGAGTTGGATGGAGTTTCCGAGCAGTACTTC
CDR3 protein: CAISELDGVSEQYF
J gene: TRBJ2-7
clone size: once
D gene: -
V gene: TRBV10-3

CDR3 DNA: TGTGCCAGCAGAGTACAGGGTGAAGCTTTCTTT
CDR3 protein: CASRVQGEAFF
J gene: TRBJ1-1
clone size: -
D gene: -
V gene: TRBV7-9

CDR3 DNA: TGTGCCAGCAGACATGGACAGGGATATGGCTACACCTTC
CDR3 protein: CASRHGQGYGYTF
J gene: TRBJ1-2
clone size: -
D gene: TRBD1
V gene: TRBV6-5

CDR3 DNA: TGTGCCAGCAGCCGGGGGGGGGCCCAGTACTTC
CDR3 protein: CASSRGGAQYF
J gene: TRBJ2-5
clone size: -
D gene: TRBD2
V gene: TRBV7-6

CDR3 DNA: TGCAGCGTTGAAGTGGGTCGTCAGGGGGTGGGAGAGACCCAGTACTTC
CDR3 protein: CSVEVGRQGVGETQYF
J gene: TRBJ2-5
clone size: -
D gene: TRBD1
V gene: TRBV29-1

CDR3 DNA: TGTGCCAGCAGCCGCAGGAGGCAGCGGGAGACCGGGGAGCTGTTTTTT
CDR3 protein: CASSRRRQRETGELFF
J gene: TRBJ2-2
clone size: -
D gene: TRBD2
V gene: TRBV7-2

CDR3 DNA: TGTGCCAGCAGTTTAATCGGCGCGGGGAGCTACGAGCAGTACTTC
CDR3 protein: CASSLIGAGSYEQYF
J gene: TRBJ2-7
clone size: -
D gene: -
V gene: TRBV28

CDR3 DNA: TGTGCCAGCAGCCCCGACAGGTTTGGGCGGACTTTCTTT
CDR3 protein: CASSPDRFGRTFF
J gene: TRBJ1-1
clone size: -
D gene: -
V gene: TRBV7-8

CDR3 DNA: TGCAGCGTTGGAGGGACTGGGGCCAACGTCCTGACTTTC
CDR3 protein: CSVGGTGANVLTF
J gene: TRBJ2-6
clone size: once
D gene: -
V gene: TRBV29-1

CDR3 DNA: TGTGCCAGCAGCGCGACTAGCGGGAGCGCAGATACGCAGTATTTT
CDR3 protein: CASSATSGSADTQYF
J gene: TRBJ2-3
clone size: -
D gene: TRBD2
V gene: TRBV9

CDR3 DNA: TGTGCCAGTAGCCCGGGACAGGGATTCTACAATGAGCAGTTCTTC
CDR3 protein: CASSPGQGFYNEQFF
J gene: TRBJ2-1
clone size: -
D gene: TRBD1
V gene: TRBV19

CDR3 DNA: TGTGCCAGCAGTGGGGAGCGCCACCAGGCAGAGACCCAGTACTTC
CDR3 protein: CASSGERHQAETQYF
J gene: TRBJ2-5
clone size: -
D gene: -
V gene: TRBV28

CDR3 DNA: TGCGCCAGCAGCTCCGGCTTACTAGCGGGAGGCCGCACAGATACGCAGTATTTT
CDR3 protein: CASSSGLLAGGRTDTQYF
J gene: TRBJ2-3
clone size: once
D gene: TRBD2
V gene: TRBV5-1

CDR3 DNA: TGTGCCAGTAGTATAGCCCGGGGGGCGGCGACCTACGAGCAGTACTTC
CDR3 protein: CASSIARGAATYEQYF
J gene: TRBJ2-7
clone size: -
D gene: -
V gene: TRBV19

CDR3 DNA: TGTGCCAGCAAGGGGAACACCATATATTTT
CDR3 protein: CASKGNTIYF
J gene: TRBJ1-3
clone size: -
D gene: -
V gene: TRBV28

CDR3 DNA: TGCGCCAGCAGCTTGGCCAGCAGGGGCTACGAGCAGTACTTC
CDR3 protein: CASSLASRGYEQYF
J gene: TRBJ2-7
clone size: -
D gene: -
V gene: TRBV5-1

CDR3 DNA: TGCGCCAGCAGCTTGGAGCCCGCTAGCGGGAGGGCCAATCCCTCCTACGAGCAGTACTTC
CDR3 protein: CASSLEPASGRANPSYEQYF
J gene: TRBJ2-7
clone size: -
D gene: TRBD2
V gene: TRBV5-1

CDR3 DNA: TGTGCCATCACTAGCCTGACGGGAGGGCCCGATGAGCAGTTCTTC
CDR3 protein: CAITSLTGGPDEQFF
J gene: TRBJ2-1
clone size: -
D gene: TRBD2
V gene: TRBV10-3

CDR3 DNA: TGTGCCAGCAGTCCTCGGACTAGCGGGAGAAGTAATGAGCAGTTCTTC
CDR3 protein: CASSPRTSGRSNEQFF
J gene: TRBJ2-1
clone size: -
D gene: TRBD2
V gene: TRBV27

CDR3 DNA: TGTGCCAGCAGCCAAGATAGGTGGGGGGGCTGGGACACTGAAGCTTTCTTT
CDR3 protein: CASSQDRWGGWDTEAFF
J gene: TRBJ1-1
clone size: -
D gene: -
V gene: TRBV14

CDR3 DNA: TGTGCCAGCAGTTCCCCTTTGGGGAGGGTGACCTACAATGAGCAGTTCTTC
CDR3 protein: CASSSPLGRVTYNEQFF
J gene: TRBJ2-1
clone size: once
D gene: TRBD2
V gene: TRBV28

CDR3 DNA: TGTGCCAGCAGCTTGGCAGGGTTCGAGCAGTACTTC
CDR3 protein: CASSLAGFEQYF
J gene: TRBJ2-7
clone size: -
D gene: -
V gene: TRBV5-6

CDR3 DNA: TGTGCCAGCAGTTCTTACCAGGCTCCAGATACGCAGTATTTT
CDR3 protein: CASSSYQAPDTQYF
J gene: TRBJ2-3
clone size: -
D gene: -
V gene: TRBV27

CDR3 DNA: TGTGCCAGCAGCCAAGTTGCGGGACTAGCGGGCCCTGGGGCCAACGTCCTGACTTTC
CDR3 protein: CASSQVAGLAGPGANVLTF
J gene: TRBJ2-6
clone size: -
D gene: TRBD2
V gene: TRBV14

CDR3 DNA: TGCAGCGTTGAAATGGCCCTAGCGGGGGGATACAATGAGCAGTTCTTC
CDR3 protein: CSVEMALAGGYNEQFF
J gene: TRBJ2-1
clone size: -
D gene: TRBD2
V gene: TRBV29-1

CDR3 DNA: TGTGCCATCAGTCGGGACAGGGTATTGTCTGGGGCCAACGTCCTGACTTTC
CDR3 protein: CAISRDRVLSGANVLTF
J gene: TRBJ2-6
clone size: -
D gene: TRBD1
V gene: TRBV10-3

CDR3 DNA: TGTGCCAGCAGGGGGGCTAGCGGGAAGTCCGGGGAGCTGTTTTTT
CDR3 protein: CASRGASGKSGELFF
J gene: TRBJ2-2
clone size: -
D gene: TRBD2
V gene: TRBV7-9

CDR3 DNA: TGTGCCAGCAGCCCCCGGACAGAGATCTACGAGCAGTACTTC
CDR3 protein: CASSPRTEIYEQYF
J gene: TRBJ2-7
clone size: -
D gene: -
V gene: TRBV7-9

CDR3 DNA: TGTGCCAGCAGCTTGGCCGGGGGGCAGGCACGAGAGACCCAGTACTTC
CDR3 protein: CASSLAGGQARETQYF
J gene: TRBJ2-5
clone size: -
D gene: -
V gene: TRBV5-4

CDR3 DNA: TGTGCAAGTCATTCAGGGCACGAGCAGTACTTC
CDR3 protein: CASHSGHEQYF
J gene: TRBJ2-7
clone size: -
D gene: -
V gene: TRBV12-2

CDR3 DNA: TGTGCCACCAGCGGACAAACCTACGAGCAGTACTTC
CDR3 protein: CATSGQTYEQYF
J gene: TRBJ2-7
clone size: -
D gene: -
V gene: TRBV15